Each of the 5 T cell receptor beta chains below was sequenced from the same sample in a study of cytomegalovirus exposure and HLA in healthy donors. The PCR had 60 Vbeta and 13 Jbeta primers. Profiling relied on immunoSEQ multiplex PCR, and the TCRdb table lists in-frame clones only, not all of them. This sample has roughly 130,000 clones; about 76% occur once, and the top ten carry 5.5% to 7%. Sequencing input: PBMCs. Receptors originate from a man aged 35 to 55 in good health and CMV-seropositive.

This clone was observed a handful of times. V is TRBV9 and J is TRBJ2-7; 10 nucleotides align to TRBD1. This CDR3 has 15 residues. Germline lookup yields CDR1 SGDLS and CDR2 YYNGEE. The V and J ends lost 3 bases and 2 bases, in that order; junction bases with no gene match: 5. The CDR3 DNA is TGTGCCAGCAGCGCGGGACAGGGGATTACCTACGAGCAGTACTTC. It codes for CASSAGQGITYEQYF. Together with reference TRBV9 and TRBJ2-7, the CDR3 gives the full variable domain: DSGVTQTPKHLITATGQRVTLRCSPRSGDLSVYWYQQSLDQGLQFLIQYYNGEERAKGNILERFSAQQFPDLHSELNLSSLELGDSALYFCASSAGQGITYEQYFGPGTRLTVT.

This clone was seen a handful of times. The chain uses TRBV6-5 and TRBJ2-1, with D uncertain. Germline V gene sequence: CDR1 MNHEY, CDR2 SVGAGI. Trimming took 0 bases from V and 10 from J, leaving 7 bases between them. The length of the CDR3 is 12 residues. CDR3 in amino acids: CASSYSRSEQFF. CDR3 DNA sequence: TGTGCCAGCAGTTACTCTCGGTCCGAGCAGTTCTTC.

The V call is TRBV11-2, the J call TRBJ1-1; tentative D call: TRBD1 (6 bases). This CDR3 is built from 13 residues. The V and J ends lost 3 bases and 8 bases respectively, with 13 bases between them. CDR1 and CDR2 (germline): SGHAT, FQNNGV. CDR3 loop: CASSFKVQGEAFF. As DNA, the CDR3 is TGTGCCAGCAGCTTTAAAGTACAGGGCGAAGCTTTCTTT.

This clone was seen only a few times. The CDR3 nucleotides are TGTGCCATCAGTGCGAGGACTAGCGGGGGGCACAATGAGCAGTTCTTC. It yields the protein CAISARTSGGHNEQFF. The rearrangement uses TRBV10-3 and TRBJ2-1; 14 positions agree with TRBD2. This CDR3 has 16 amino acids. Germline V gene lookup returns CDR1 ENHRY and CDR2 SYGVKD. V lost 4 bases and J lost 5; bases outside the gene matches: 4.

The J gene is TRBJ1-5, the V gene TRBV6-1; no definite D call. The CDR3 sequence is 13 residues long. Germline V CDR1 and CDR2: MNHNS, SASEGT. Trimming shortened V by 3 bases and J by 5 bases, and 8 bases separated the two germline ends. Written as DNA, the CDR3 is TGTGCCAGCAGTGAGCAGTTCGATCAGCCCCAGCATTTT. This sequence encodes CASSEQFDQPQHF.